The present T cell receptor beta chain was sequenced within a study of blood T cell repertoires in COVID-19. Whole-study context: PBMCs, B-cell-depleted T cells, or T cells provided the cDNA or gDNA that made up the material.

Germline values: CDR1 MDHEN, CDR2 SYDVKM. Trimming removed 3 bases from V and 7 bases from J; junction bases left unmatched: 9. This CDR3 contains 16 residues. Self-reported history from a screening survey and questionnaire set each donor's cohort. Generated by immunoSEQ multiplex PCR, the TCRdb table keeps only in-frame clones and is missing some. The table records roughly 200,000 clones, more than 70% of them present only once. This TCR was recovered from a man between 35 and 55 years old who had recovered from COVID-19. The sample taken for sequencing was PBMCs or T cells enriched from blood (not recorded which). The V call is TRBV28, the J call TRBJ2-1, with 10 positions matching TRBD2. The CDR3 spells CASSFPSAGGPNEQFF. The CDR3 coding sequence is TGTGCCAGCAGTTTCCCTTCAGCGGGAGGGCCGAATGAGCAGTTCTTC.